The text below deals with one TCR beta chain. The antigen remains unidentified. This sample was taken from a study of CD8 T cells in cerebrospinal fluid in Alzheimer's disease. Whole-study findings and limits: In mild cognitive impairment or Alzheimer's disease, the biggest CSF clone made up more TCRs than in controls.

Following a re-call of the 10x single-cell sequencing reads, TCRdb has one entry per CDR3 protein and lacks DNA. In total, the table holds over a thousand distinct CDR3 sequences. The sample was cerebrospinal fluid. The origin of this receptor is a human donor in good health.

CDR3: CASVYGTDNTEAFF. The gene calls are TRBV5-4 and TRBJ1-1; the TCRdb D gene call, TRBD1, has no DNA to confirm it. This CDR3 has 14 amino acids. Germline lookup yields CDR1 SGHNT and CDR2 YYREEE (reference sequence).